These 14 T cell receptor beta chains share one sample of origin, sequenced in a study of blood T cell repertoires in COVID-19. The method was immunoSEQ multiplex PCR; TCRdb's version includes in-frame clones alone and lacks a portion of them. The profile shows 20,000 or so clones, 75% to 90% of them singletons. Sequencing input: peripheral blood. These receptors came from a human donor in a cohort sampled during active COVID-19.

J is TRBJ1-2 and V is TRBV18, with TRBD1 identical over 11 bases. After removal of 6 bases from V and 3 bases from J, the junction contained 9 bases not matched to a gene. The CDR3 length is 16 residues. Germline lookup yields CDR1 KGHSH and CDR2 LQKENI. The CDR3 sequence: CASSVDRGRVDYGYTF. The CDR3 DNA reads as TGTGCCAGCTCGGTGGACAGGGGGCGCGTTGACTATGGCTACACCTTC. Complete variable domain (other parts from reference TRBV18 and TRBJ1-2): NAGVMQNPRHLVRRRGQEARLRCSPMKGHSHVYWYRQLPEEGLKFMVYLQKENIIDESGMPKERFSAEFPKEGPSILRIQQVVRGDSAAYFCASSVDRGRVDYGYTFGSGTRLTVV.

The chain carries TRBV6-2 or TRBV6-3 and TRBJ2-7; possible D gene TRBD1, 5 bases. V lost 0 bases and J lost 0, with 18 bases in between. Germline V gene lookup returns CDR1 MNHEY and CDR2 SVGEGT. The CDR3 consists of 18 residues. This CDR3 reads CASSYSRTLSVNSYEQYF. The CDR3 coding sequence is TGTGCCAGCAGTTACTCGAGGACATTATCGGTCAACTCCTACGAGCAGTACTTC.

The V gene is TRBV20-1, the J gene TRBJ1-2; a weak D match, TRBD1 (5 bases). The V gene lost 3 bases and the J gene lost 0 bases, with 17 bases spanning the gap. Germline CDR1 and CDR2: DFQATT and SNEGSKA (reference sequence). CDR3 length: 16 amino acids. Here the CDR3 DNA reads TGCAGTGCTAGTTCCAGGGAGGAAGGGCCTAACTATGGCTACACCTTC. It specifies CSASSREEGPNYGYTF.

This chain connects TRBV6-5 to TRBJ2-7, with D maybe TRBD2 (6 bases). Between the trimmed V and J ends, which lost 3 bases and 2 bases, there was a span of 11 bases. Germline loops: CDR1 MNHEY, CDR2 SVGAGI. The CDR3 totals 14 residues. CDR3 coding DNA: TGTGCCAGCAGTTATCGGGGGAACACCTACGAGCAGTACTTC. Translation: CASSYRGNTYEQYF.

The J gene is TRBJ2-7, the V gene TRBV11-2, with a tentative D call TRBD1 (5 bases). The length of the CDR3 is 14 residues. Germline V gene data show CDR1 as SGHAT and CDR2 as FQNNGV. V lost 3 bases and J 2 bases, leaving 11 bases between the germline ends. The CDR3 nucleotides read TGTGCCAGCAGCTTGAGACAGTTCGCCTACGAGCAGTACTTC. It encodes CASSLRQFAYEQYF.

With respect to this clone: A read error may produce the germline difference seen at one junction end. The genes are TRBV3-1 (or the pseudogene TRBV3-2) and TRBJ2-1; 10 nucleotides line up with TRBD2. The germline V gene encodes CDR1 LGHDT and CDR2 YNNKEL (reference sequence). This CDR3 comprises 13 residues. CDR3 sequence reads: CASSQVLAGTKIF. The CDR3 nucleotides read TGTGCCAGCAGCCAAGTACTAGCGGGGACAAAGATCTTC.

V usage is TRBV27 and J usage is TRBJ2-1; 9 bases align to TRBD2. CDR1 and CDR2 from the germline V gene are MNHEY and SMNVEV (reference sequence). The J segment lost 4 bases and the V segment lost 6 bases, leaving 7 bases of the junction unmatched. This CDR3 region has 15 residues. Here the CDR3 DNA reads TGTGCCAGCAGCGCCGGGAGCGGGAGGTACAATGAGCAGTTCTTC. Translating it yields CASSAGSGRYNEQFF.

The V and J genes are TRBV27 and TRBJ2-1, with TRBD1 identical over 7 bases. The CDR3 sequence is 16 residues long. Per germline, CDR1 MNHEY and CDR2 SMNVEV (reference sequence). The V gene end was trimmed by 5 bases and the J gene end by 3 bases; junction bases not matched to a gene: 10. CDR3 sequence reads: CASSPTGEEFYNEQFF. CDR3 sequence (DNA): TGTGCCAGCAGTCCCACAGGGGAAGAATTCTACAATGAGCAGTTCTTC.

CDR3 sequence (DNA): TGTGCCAGCAGGAGGACTATCACAGATACGCAGTATTTT. Amino acid sequence: CASRRTITDTQYF. The rearrangement uses TRBV6-5 and TRBJ2-3; D perhaps matches TRBD2 (6 bases). V lost 6 bases and J lost 2, with 9 bases in between. Germline V CDR1 and CDR2: MNHEY, SVGAGI. The CDR3 has 13 residues.

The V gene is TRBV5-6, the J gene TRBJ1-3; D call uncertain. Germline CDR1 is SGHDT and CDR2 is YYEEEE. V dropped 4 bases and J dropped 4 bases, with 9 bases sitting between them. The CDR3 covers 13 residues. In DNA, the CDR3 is TGTGCCAGCAGCGCGAGATGGGGAAACACCATATATTTT. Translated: CASSARWGNTIYF.

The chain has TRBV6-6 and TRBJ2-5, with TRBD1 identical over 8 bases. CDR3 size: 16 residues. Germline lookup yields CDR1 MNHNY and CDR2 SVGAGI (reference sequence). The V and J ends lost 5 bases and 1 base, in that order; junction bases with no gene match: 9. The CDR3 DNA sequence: TGTGCCAGCAGTCGAGACCGGACAGGGATCCAAGAGACCCAGTACTTC. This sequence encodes CASSRDRTGIQETQYF.

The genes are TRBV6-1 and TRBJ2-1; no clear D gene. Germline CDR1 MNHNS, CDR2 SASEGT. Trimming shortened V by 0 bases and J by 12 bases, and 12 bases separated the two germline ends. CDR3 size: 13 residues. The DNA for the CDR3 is TGTGCCAGCAGTGAAGCTCTGATGCGGTGGCAGTTCTTC. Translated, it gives CASSEALMRWQFF.

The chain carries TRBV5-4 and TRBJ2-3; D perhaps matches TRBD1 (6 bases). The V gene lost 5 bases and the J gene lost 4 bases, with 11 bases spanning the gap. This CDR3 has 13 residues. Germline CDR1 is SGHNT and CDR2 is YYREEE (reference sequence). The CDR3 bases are TGTGCCAGCAGTTTTCAGGGGTCAGATACGCAGTATTTT. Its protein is CASSFQGSDTQYF.

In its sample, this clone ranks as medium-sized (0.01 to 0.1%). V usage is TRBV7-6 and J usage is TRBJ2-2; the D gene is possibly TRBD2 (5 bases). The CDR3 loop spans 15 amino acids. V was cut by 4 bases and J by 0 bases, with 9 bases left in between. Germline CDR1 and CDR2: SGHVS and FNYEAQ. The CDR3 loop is CASSSPEANTGELFF. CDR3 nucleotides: TGTGCCAGCAGCTCCCCGGAGGCGAACACCGGGGAGCTGTTTTTT.